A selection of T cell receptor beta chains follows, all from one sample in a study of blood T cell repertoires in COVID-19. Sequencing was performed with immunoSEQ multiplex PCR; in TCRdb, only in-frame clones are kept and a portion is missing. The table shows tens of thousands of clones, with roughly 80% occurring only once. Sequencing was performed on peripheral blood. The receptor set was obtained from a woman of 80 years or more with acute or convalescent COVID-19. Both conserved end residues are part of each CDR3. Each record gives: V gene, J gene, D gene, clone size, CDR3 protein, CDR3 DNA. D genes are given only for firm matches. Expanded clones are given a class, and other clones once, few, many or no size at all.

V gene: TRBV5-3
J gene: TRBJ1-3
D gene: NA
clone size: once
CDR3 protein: CARSKHNLSGNTIYF
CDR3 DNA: TGTGCCAGAAGCAAACATAACCTCTCTGGAAACACCATATATTTT

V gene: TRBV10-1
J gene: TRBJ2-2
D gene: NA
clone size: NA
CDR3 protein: CASSEGSGELFF
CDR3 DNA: TGCGCCAGCAGTGAAGGGAGCGGGGAGCTGTTTTTT

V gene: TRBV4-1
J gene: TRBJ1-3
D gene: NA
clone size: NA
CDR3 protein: CASSQVGGTGNTIYF
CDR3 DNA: TGCGCCAGCAGCCAAGTGGGGGGGACTGGAAACACCATATATTTT

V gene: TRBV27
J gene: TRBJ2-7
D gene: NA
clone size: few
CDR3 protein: CASSPRQDYEQYF
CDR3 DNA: TGTGCCAGCAGTCCTCGACAGGACTACGAGCAGTACTTC

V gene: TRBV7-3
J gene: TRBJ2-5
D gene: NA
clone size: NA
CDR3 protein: CASSLKKGQGGETQYF
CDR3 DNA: TGTGCCAGCAGCTTAAAGAAGGGGCAGGGTGGAGAGACCCAGTACTTC

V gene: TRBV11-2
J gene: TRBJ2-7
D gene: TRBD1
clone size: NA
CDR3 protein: CASSSSGTGPSEQYF
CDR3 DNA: TGTGCCAGCAGTTCAAGCGGGACAGGGCCCTCCGAGCAGTACTTC

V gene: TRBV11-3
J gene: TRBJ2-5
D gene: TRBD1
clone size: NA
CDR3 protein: CASSPGQGPKETQYF
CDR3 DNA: TGTGCCAGCAGTCCGGGACAGGGGCCCAAAGAGACCCAGTACTTC

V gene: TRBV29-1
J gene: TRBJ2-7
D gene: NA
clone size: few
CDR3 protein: CSAGGGVSYEQYF
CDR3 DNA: TGCAGCGCCGGGGGTGGAGTCTCCTACGAGCAGTACTTC

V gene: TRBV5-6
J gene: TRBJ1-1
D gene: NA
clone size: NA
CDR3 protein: CASSPDTSSVRAFF
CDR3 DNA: TGTGCCAGCAGCCCTGACACGAGCTCCGTAAGGGCTTTCTTT

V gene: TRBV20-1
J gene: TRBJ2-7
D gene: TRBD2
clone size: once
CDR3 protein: CSARGAGGSRTYEQYF
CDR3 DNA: TGCAGTGCTCGTGGGGCGGGGGGGTCAAGGACCTACGAGCAGTACTTC

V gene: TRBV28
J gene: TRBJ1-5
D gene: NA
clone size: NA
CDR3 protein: CASKAGGYSNQPQHF
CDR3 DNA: TGTGCCAGCAAGGCGGGGGGGTATAGCAATCAGCCCCAGCATTTT

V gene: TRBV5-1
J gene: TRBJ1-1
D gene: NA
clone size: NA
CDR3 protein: CASSSWGGSKQTGTTEAFF
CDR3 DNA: TGCGCCAGCAGCTCATGGGGGGGATCGAAACAGACTGGGACCACTGAAGCTTTCTTT

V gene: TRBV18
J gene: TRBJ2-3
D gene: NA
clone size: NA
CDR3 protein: CASSPPGRVEGDTQYF
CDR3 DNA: TGTGCCAGCTCACCACCGGGAAGGGTAGAGGGAGATACGCAGTATTTT

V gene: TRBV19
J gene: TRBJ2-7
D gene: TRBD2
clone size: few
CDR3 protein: CASSNGGTYEQYF
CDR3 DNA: TGTGCCAGTAGTAACGGGGGGACCTACGAGCAGTACTTC

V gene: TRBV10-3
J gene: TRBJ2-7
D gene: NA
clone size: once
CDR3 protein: CAIARTDSYEQYF
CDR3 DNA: TGTGCCATCGCCCGCACAGACTCCTACGAGCAGTACTTC

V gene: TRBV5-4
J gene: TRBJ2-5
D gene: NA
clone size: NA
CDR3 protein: CASSLLAGAQETQYF
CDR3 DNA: TGTGCCAGCAGCTTGTTGGCGGGGGCGCAAGAGACCCAGTACTTC

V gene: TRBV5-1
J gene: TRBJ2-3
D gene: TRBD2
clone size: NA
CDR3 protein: CASSLVASGTDTQYF
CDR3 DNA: TGCGCCAGCAGCTTGGTAGCTAGCGGTACAGATACGCAGTATTTT

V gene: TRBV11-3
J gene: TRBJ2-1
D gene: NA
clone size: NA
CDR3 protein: CASSLDWGRSSYNEQFF
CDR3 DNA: TGTGCCAGCAGCTTAGATTGGGGGCGGAGCTCCTACAATGAGCAGTTCTTC

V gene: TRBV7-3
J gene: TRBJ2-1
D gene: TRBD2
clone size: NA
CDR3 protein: CASSQLAGGLAEQFF
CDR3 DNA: TGTGCCAGCAGCCAACTAGCGGGGGGGCTTGCTGAGCAGTTCTTC

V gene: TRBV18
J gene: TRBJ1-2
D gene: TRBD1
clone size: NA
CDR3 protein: CASSPPNRGGYGYTF
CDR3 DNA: TGTGCCAGCTCACCACCTAACAGGGGGGGATATGGCTACACCTTC

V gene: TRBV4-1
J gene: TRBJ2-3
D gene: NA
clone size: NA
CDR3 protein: CASSQVRSGADTQYF
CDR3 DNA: TGCGCCAGCAGCCAGGTCCGATCCGGGGCAGATACGCAGTATTTT

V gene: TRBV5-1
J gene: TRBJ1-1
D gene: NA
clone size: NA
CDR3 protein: CASSSGDLNTEAFF
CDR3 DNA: TGCGCCAGCAGCTCAGGGGATCTGAACACTGAAGCTTTCTTT

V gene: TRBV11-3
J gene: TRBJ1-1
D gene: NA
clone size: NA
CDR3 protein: CASSNTQGGAFF
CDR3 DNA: TGTGCCAGCAGCAACACTCAAGGAGGAGCTTTCTTT

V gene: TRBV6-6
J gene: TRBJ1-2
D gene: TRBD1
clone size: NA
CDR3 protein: CASTARGQGNYGYTF
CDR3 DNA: TGTGCCAGCACCGCCCGGGGACAGGGTAACTATGGCTACACCTTC

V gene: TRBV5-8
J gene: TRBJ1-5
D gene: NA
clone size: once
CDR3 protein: CASSLEFRPQHF
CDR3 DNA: TGTGCCAGCAGCTTGGAATTCCGGCCCCAGCATTTT

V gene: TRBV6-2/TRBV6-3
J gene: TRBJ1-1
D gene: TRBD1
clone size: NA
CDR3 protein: CASSQRQGLTEAFF
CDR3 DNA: TGTGCCAGCAGTCAACGACAGGGTTTAACTGAAGCTTTCTTT